The sequence of this TCR beta chain was determined in a study of OX40 agonist ivuxolimab in advanced cancers. Background on the study: Dose-escalation patients suffered from hepatocellular carcinoma, melanoma, renal cell or head and neck cancer. Allowance was made for prior anti-PD-1, anti-PD-L1 or anti-CTLA-4 therapy, and approximately 41% had some.

Clones were read by immunoSEQ multiplex PCR, and TCRdb kept only the in-frame ones, dropping some. The sample contains about 57,000 clones, 87% of which appear only once. Concerning this clone: Its specificity is not known.

Study-level results: Normalized T-cell clonal expansion was also low in some nonresponders.

The clonotype comes from an adult with an advanced solid tumor such as melanoma, head and neck, liver or kidney cancer. The source material was CD4+ or CD8+ T cells sorted from blood, sampled in a trial of the OX40 agonist ivuxolimab.

The CDR3 sequence is CASSLLGEKLFF. The CDR3 coding sequence is TGTGCCAGCAGCTTACTCGGCGAAAAACTGTTTTTT. The chain carries TRBV11-2 and TRBJ1-4; no firm D call. The CDR3 is made up of 12 amino acids. Looked up from germline, CDR1 is SGHAT and CDR2 is FQNNGV. Between the trimmed V and J ends, which lost 2 bases and 8 bases, there was a span of 6 bases.